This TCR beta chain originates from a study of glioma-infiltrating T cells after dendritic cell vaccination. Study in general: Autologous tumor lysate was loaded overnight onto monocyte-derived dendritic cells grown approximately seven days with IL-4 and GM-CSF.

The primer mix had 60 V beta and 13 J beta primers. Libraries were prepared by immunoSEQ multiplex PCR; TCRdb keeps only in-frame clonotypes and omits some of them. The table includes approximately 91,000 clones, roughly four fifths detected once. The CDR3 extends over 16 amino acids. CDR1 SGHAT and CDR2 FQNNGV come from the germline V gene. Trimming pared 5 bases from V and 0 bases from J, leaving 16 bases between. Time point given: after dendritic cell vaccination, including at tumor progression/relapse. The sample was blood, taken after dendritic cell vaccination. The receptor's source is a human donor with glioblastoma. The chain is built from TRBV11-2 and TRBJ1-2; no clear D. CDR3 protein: CASSPERRSTNYGYTF. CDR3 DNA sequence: TGTGCCAGCAGCCCAGAGAGGAGGAGTACTAACTATGGCTACACCTTC.